This entry describes one T cell receptor (beta chain). This record belongs to a study of blood T cell repertoires in COVID-19. Background on the study: The United States, Italy and Spain were the sources of the acute and convalescent COVID-19 samples.

V lost 0 bases to trimming and J lost 12 bases, with 9 bases between them. Looked up from germline, CDR1 is SGHDN and CDR2 is FVKESK. The CDR3 is made up of 13 amino acids. In the study's own analysis: Estimation of nucleated cell counts relied on the amplification of reference gene primers. TCRdb's copy holds only in-frame clones and misses some; the assay was immunoSEQ multiplex PCR. The V and J calls and clone size come from that table; D and trimming were worked out from the DNA. Seen here are some 270,000 clones, approximately 85% observed once, and the top ten hold 0.87%. The sample was peripheral blood. V and J are TRBV14 and TRBJ1-6; tentatively, D is TRBD1 (6 bases). The sequence derives from a human donor with COVID-19, enrolled during active disease. The donor label of this sample is uncertain. The CDR3 region is CASSQDRGKPLHF. CDR3 DNA sequence: TGTGCCAGCAGCCAAGACAGGGGCAAACCCCTCCACTTT.